This T cell receptor (beta chain) was documented in a study of PD-1 blockade in classical Hodgkin lymphoma. Generated by immunoSEQ multiplex PCR, the TCRdb table keeps only in-frame clones and is missing some. There are about 24,000 clones in the sample; about 80% occur only once, and roughly 6.2% lies in the top ten. Overall study findings and caveats: Differences between repertoires have undefined causes, possibly disease activity or prior therapy. Those starting nivolumab under 1 year post-ASCT were excluded. Compared with baseline, CD4+ but not CD8+ TCR diversity had risen significantly by C4D1. The baseline diversity of complete responders showed similarity to that of newly diagnosed patients.

Time point denoted: cycle 4 day 1 (C4D1), after about 6 weeks of nivolumab. Patients all relapsed after autologous stem cell transplantation, and there was variation in brentuximab vedotin exposure. This clone was seen more than once but under ten times. The antigen is undetermined. The CDR3 extends over 15 amino acids. V gave up 5 bases and J gave up 6 bases; unmatched junction bases: 9. Per germline, CDR1 MNHEY and CDR2 SVGAGI. The TCR originated in a human donor with classical Hodgkin lymphoma. The chain recombines TRBV6-5 with TRBJ2-1; 8 nucleotides agree with TRBD1. This specimen was peripheral blood mononuclear cells (PBMCs), taken before the fourth cycle of nivolumab. The CDR3 loop is CASSPRGRGRNEQFF. CDR3 sequence (DNA): TGTGCCAGCAGTCCCCGGGGCAGGGGGCGCAATGAGCAGTTCTTC.